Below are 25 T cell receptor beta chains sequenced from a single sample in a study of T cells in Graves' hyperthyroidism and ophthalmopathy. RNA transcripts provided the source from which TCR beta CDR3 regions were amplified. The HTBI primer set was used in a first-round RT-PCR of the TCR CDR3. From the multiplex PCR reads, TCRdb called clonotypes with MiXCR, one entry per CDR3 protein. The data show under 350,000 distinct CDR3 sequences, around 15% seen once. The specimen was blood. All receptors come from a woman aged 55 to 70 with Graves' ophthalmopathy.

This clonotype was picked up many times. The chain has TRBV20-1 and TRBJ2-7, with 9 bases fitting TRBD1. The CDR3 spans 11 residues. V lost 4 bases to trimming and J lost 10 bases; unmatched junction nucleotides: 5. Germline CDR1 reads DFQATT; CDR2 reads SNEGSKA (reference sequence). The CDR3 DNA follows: TGCAGTGCTACTCGGACAGGGGAACAGTACTTC. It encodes CSATRTGEQYF.

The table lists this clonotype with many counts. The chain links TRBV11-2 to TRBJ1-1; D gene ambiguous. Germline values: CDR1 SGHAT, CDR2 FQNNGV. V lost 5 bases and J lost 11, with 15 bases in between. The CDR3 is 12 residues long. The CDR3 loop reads CASSRWEVGAFF. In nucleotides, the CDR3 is TGTGCCAGCAGCAGATGGGAGGTGGGGGCTTTCTTT.

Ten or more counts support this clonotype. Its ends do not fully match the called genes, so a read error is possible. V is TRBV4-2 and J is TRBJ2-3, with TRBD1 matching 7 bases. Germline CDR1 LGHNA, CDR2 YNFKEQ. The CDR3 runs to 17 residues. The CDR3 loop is CASSQGGGQGDADTQYF. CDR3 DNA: TGTGCCAGCAGCCAAGGCGGCGGGCAGGGGGACGCAGATACACAGTATTTT.

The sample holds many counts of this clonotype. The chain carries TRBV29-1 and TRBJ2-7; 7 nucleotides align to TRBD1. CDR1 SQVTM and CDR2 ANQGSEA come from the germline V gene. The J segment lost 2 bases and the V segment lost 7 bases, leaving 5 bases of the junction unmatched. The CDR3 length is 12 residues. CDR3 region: CSGLGQTYEQYF. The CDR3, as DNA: TGCAGCGGACTGGGACAGACCTACGAGCAGTACTTC.

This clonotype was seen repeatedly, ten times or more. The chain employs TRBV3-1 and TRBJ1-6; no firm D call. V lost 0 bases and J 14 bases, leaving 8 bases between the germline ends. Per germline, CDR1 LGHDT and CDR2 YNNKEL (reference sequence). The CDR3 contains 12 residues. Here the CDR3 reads CASSQDRGTLHF. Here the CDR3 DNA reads TGTGCCAGCAGCCAAGATCGGGGTACCCTCCACTTT.

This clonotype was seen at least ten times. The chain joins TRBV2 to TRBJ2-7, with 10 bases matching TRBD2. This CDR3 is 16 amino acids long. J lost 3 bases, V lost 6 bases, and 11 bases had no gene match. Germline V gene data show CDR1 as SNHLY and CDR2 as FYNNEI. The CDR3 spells CASSETLAGDYYEQYF. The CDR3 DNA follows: TGTGCCAGCAGCGAAACCCTAGCGGGAGACTACTACGAGCAGTACTTC. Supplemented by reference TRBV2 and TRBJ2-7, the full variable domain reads EPEVTQTPSHQVTQMGQEVILRCVPISNHLYFYWYRQILGQKVEFLVSFYNNEISEKSEIFDDQFSVERPDGSNFTLKIRSTKLEDSAMYFCASSETLAGDYYEQYFGPGTRLTVT.

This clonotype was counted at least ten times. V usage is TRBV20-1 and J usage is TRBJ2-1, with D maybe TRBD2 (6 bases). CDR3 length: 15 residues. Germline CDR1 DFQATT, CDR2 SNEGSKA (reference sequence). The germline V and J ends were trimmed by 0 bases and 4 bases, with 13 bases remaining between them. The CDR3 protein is CSARDVRLVYNEQFF. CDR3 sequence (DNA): TGCAGTGCTAGAGATGTGAGACTAGTATACAATGAGCAGTTCTTC.

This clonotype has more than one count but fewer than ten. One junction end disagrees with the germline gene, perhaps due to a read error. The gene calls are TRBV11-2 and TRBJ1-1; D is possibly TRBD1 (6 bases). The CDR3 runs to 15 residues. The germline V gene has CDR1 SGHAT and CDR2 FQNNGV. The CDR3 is CASNLVHRASTEAFF. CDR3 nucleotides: TGTGCCAGCAACTTAGTTCACAGGGCGAGCACTGAAGCTTTCTTT. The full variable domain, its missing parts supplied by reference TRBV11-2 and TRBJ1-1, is EAGVAQSPRYKIIEKRQSVAFWCNPISGHATLYWYQQILGQGPKLLIQFQNNGVVDDSQLPKDRFSAERLKGVDSTLKIQPAKLEDSAVYLCASNLVHRASTEAFFGQGTRLTVV.

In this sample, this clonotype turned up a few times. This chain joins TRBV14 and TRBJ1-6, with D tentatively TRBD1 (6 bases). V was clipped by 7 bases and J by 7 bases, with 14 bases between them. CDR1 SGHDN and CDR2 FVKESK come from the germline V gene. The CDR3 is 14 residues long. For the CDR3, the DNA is TGTGCCAGCACTCGGGCAAGGGGGAATTCACCCCTCCACTTT. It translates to CASTRARGNSPLHF.

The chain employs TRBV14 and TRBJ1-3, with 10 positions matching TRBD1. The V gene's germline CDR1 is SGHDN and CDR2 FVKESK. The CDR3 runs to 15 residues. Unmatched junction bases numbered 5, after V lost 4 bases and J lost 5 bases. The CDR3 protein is CASSPLGQGRNTIYF. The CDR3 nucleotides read TGTGCCAGCAGCCCCTTGGGACAGGGGCGAAACACCATATATTTT.

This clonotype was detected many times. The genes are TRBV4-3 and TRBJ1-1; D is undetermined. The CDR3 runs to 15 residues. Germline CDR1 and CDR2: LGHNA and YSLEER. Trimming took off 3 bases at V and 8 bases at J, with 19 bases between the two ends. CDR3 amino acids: CASSQNLGVGSEAFF. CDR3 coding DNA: TGCGCCAGCAGCCAGAACCTCGGTGTCGGGTCCGAAGCTTTCTTT.

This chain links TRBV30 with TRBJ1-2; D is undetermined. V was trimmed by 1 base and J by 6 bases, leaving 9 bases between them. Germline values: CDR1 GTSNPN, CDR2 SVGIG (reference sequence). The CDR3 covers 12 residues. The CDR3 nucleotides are TGTGCCTGGAGTGCTGGCAGCGATGGCTACACCTTC. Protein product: CAWSAGSDGYTF.

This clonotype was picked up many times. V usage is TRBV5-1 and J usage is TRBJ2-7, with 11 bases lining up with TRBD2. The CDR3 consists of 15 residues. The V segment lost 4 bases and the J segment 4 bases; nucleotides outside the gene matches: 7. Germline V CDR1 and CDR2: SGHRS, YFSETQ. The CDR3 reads CASSGAGTSGYEQYF. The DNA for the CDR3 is TGCGCCAGCAGCGGGGCCGGGACTAGCGGTTACGAGCAGTACTTC.

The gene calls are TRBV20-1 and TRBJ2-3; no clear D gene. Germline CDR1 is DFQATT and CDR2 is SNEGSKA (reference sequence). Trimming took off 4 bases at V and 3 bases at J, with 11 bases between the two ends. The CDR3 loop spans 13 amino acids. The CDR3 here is CSATRPVTDTQYF. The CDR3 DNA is TGCAGTGCTACAAGACCAGTAACAGATACGCAGTATTTT.

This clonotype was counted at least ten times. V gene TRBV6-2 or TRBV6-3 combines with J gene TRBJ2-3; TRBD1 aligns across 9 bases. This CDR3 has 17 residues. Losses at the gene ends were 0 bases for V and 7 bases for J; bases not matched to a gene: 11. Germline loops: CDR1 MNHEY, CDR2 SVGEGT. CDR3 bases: TGTGCCAGCAGTTACTCGTGGGACAGGGACTACCACAATACGCAGTATTTT. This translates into CASSYSWDRDYHNTQYF.

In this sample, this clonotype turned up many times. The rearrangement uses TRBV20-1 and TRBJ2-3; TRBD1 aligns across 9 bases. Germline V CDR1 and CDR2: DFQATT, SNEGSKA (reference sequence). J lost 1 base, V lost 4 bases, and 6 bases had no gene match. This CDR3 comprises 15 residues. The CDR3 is CSAKDWDRGTDTQYF. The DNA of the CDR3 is TGCAGTGCTAAGGACTGGGACAGGGGCACAGATACGCAGTATTTT.

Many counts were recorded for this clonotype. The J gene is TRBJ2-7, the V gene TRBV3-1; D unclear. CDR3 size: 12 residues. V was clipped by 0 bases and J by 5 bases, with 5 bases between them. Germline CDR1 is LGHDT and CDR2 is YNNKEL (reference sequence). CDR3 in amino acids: CASSQDDDEQYF. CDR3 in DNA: TGTGCCAGCAGCCAAGATGACGACGAGCAGTACTTC.

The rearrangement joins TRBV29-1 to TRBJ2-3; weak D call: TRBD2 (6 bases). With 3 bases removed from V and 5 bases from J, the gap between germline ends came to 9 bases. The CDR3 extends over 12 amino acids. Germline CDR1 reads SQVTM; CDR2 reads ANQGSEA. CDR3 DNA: TGCAGCGTTGATTCGGGAGTAGATACGCAGTATTTT. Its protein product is CSVDSGVDTQYF.

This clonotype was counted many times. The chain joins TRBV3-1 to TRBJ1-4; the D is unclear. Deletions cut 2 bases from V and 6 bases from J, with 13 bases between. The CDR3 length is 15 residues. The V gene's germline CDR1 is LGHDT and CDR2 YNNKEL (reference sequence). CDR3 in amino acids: CASSQRLGIDEKLFF. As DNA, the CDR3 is TGTGCCAGCAGCCAACGACTCGGAATAGATGAAAAACTGTTTTTT.

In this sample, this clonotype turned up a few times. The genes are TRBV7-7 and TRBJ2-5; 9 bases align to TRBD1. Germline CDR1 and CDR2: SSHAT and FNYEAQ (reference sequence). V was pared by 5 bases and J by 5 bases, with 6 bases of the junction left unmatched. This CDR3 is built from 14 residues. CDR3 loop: CASSPQGAGETQYF. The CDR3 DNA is TGTGCCAGCAGCCCACAGGGGGCTGGGGAGACCCAGTACTTC.

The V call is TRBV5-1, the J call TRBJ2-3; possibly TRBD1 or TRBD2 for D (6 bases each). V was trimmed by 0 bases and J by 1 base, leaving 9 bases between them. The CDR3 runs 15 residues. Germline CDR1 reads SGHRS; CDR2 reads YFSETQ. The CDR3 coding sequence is TGCGCCAGCAGCTTGGGGGGGGCCGGCACAGATACGCAGTATTTT. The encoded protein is CASSLGGAGTDTQYF. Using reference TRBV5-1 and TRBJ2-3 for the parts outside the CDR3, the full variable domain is KAGVTQTPRYLIKTRGQQVTLSCSPISGHRSVSWYQQTPGQGLQFLFEYFSETQRNKGNFPGRFSGRQFSNSRSEMNVSTLELGDSALYLCASSLGGAGTDTQYFGPGTRLTVL.

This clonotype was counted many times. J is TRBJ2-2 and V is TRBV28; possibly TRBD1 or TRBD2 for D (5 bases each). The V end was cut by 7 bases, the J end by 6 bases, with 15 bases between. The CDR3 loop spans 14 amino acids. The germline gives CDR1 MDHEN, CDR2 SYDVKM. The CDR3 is CASTWAGSPGELFF. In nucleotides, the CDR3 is TGTGCCAGCACTTGGGCAGGGAGTCCCGGGGAGCTGTTTTTT.

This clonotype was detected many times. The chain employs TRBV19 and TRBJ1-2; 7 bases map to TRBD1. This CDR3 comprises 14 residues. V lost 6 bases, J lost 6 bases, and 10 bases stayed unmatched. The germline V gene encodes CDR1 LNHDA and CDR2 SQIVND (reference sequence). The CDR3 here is CASRNRGREDGYTF. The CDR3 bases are TGTGCCAGTAGGAATAGGGGGCGAGAGGATGGCTACACCTTC.

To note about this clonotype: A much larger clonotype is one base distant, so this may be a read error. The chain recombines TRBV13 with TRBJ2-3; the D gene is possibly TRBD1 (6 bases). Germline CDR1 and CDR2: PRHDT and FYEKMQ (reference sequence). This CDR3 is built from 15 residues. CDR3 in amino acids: CVSSSRGHRADTQYF. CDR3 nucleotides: TGTGTCAGCAGCTCCCGAGGCCACAGGGCAGATACGCAGTATTTT.

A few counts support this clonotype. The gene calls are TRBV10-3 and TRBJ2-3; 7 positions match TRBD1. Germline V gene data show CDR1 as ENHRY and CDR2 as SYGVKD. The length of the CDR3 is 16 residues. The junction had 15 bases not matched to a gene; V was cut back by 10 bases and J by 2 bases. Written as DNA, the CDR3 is TGTGCCACTAAAACCGGGACAGCCATGCTCACAGATACGCAGTATTTT. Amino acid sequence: CATKTGTAMLTDTQYF.